The clone carrying this T cell receptor (beta chain) showed up just a few times. No antigen is known for it. This record comes from a study of T cell repertoires in cytomegalovirus infection. Across the whole study: The public TCR beta signatures pointed to both CMV infection and matching HLA type. Overall study results and limits: Identification of carriers of CMV plus the relevant HLA was achieved through cumulative public TCR beta family frequency. HLA-C-restricted TCR beta clonotypes specific for CMV led the ex vivo response.

One entry per CDR3 protein, called by TCRdb with MiXCR from the reads. The profile shows approximately 260,000 distinct CDR3 sequences, about 15% of them singletons. V was pared by 5 bases and J by 4 bases, with 2 bases of the junction left unmatched. This CDR3 comprises 13 residues. CDR1 MDHEN and CDR2 SYDVKM come from the germline V gene. The source material was CD8+ T cells from PBMCs. This clonotype originated in a human donor in good health (CMV status not recorded). Some clones in this sample may be carry-over from other donors' samples. The rearrangement joins TRBV28 to TRBJ1-1; 9 bases map to TRBD1. The CDR3: CASSRQGVTEAFF. The CDR3 DNA reads as TGTGCCAGCAGTAGACAGGGGGTCACTGAAGCTTTCTTT.